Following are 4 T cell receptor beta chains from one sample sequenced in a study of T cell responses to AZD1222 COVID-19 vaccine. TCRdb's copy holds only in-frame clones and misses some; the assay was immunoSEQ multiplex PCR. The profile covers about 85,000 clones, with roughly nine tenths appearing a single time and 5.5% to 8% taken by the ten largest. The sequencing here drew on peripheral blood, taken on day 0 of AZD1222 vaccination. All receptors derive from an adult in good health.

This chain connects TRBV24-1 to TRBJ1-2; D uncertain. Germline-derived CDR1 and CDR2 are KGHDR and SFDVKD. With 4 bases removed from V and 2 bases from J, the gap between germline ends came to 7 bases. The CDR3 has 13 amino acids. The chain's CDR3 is CATSEGKNYGYTF. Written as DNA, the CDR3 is TGTGCCACCAGTGAAGGGAAGAACTATGGCTACACCTTC.

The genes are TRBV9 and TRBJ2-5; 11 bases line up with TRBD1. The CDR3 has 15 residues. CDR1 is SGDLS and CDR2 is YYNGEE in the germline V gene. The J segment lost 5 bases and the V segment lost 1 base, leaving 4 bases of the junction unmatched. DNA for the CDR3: TGTGCCAGCAGCGTATGGACAGGGGGCTTGGAGACCCAGTACTTC. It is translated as CASSVWTGGLETQYF.

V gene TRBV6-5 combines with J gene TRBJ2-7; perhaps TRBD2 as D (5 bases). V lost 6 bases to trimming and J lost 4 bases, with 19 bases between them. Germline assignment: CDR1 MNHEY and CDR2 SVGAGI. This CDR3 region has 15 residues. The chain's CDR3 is CASSPSSRGSYEQYF. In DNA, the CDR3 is TGTGCCAGCAGCCCCTCCAGTCGGGGATCTTACGAGCAGTACTTC.

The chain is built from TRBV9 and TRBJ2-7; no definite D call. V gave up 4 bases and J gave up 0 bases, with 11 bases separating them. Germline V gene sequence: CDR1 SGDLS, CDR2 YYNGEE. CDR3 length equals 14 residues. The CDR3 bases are TGTGCCAGCAGCCCCGTGGGCGACTCCTACGAGCAGTACTTC. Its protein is CASSPVGDSYEQYF.